The rows below give T cell receptor beta chains drawn from one sample of a study of breast tumors, draining lymph nodes, adjacent tissues. TCRdb analysed the multiplex PCR reads with MiXCR anew, one entry per CDR3 protein. The table includes fewer than 20,000 distinct CDR3 sequences, roughly 45% detected once. The sample comprised tumor-adjacent breast tissue. All receptors derive from a female donor with breast cancer. Some clones in this sample may be carry-over from other donors' samples. Each CDR3 is given with its conserved first and last residue. D genes are given only for firm matches. Some rows have no size entry. The others give once, few or many, or a class for an expanded clone.

abundance	v_gene	d_gene	j_gene	CDR3aa	CDR3nt
NA	TRBV7-3	TRBD1	TRBJ2-1	CASSLRDRGFNEQFF	TGTGCCAGCAGCCTCCGGGACAGGGGGTTCAATGAGCAGTTCTTC
many	TRBV5-1	TRBD1	TRBJ2-1	CASRETGGIYNEQFF	TGCGCCAGCAGGGAGACAGGGGGAATCTACAATGAGCAGTTCTTC
many	TRBV18	NA	TRBJ2-2	CASSRAQRADTGELFF	TGTGCCAGCTCACGAGCCCAAAGGGCAGACACCGGGGAGCTGTTTTTT
NA	TRBV9	TRBD2	TRBJ2-7	CASSPSGAGGSEQYF	TGTGCCAGCAGCCCCAGTGGAGCGGGAGGTAGCGAGCAGTACTTC
NA	TRBV19	TRBD1	TRBJ1-2	CASSTTRTGYGYTF	TGTGCCAGTAGTACGACCCGGACAGGGTATGGCTACACCTTC
NA	TRBV27	NA	TRBJ1-6	CASSLWRPGNNSPLHF	TGTGCCAGCAGCTTATGGCGCCCAGGAAACAATTCACCCCTCCACTTT
NA	TRBV29-1	TRBD1	TRBJ1-2	CSAPGDREGYTF	TGCAGCGCACCCGGTGACAGGGAAGGCTACACCTTC
many	TRBV10-3	TRBD1	TRBJ1-1	CAISIQGGNTEAFF	TGTGCCATCAGTATACAGGGGGGGAACACTGAAGCTTTCTTT
few	TRBV5-1	NA	TRBJ2-2	CASSEQAANTGELFF	TGCGCCAGCAGTGAACAGGCCGCGAACACCGGGGAGCTGTTTTTT
many	TRBV11-2	NA	TRBJ2-6	CASSNGPGSGANVLTF	TGTGCCAGCTCCAACGGGCCGGGTTCTGGGGCCAACGTCCTGACTTTC
medium-sized	TRBV5-5	TRBD1	TRBJ1-2	CASSLVEGANNYGYTF	TGTGCCAGCAGCTTGGTGGAGGGGGCAAATAACTATGGCTACACCTTC
NA	TRBV29-1	TRBD2	TRBJ2-1	CSVVLWTSGSGNEQFF	TGCAGCGTTGTTCTATGGACTAGCGGGAGTGGGAATGAGCAGTTCTTC
NA	TRBV9	TRBD2	TRBJ2-7	CASSGGLAGNSYEQYF	TGTGCCAGCAGCGGGGGACTAGCGGGAAATTCCTACGAGCAGTACTTC